The present T cell receptor (beta chain) was sequenced within a study of blood T cell repertoires in COVID-19. Study at large: COVID-19 samples collected from the United States, Italy and Spain covered acute and convalescent phases. The analysed material was cDNA or gDNA that came from T cells, B-cell-depleted T cells, or PBMCs.

This clone was seen a single time. At the DNA level, this CDR3 is encoded by other sequences in the same sample as well. V was shortened by 2 bases and J by 0 bases, with 8 bases between the two germline ends. Per germline, CDR1 SGHVS and CDR2 FNYEAQ. The CDR3 has 14 amino acids. Per the original data handling: Estimates of nucleated cell counts were drawn from the amplification of reference gene primers. Only in-frame clones appear in the TCRdb table, and some are missing; sequencing was by immunoSEQ multiplex PCR. The D gene and trimming were derived from the DNA, and the V and J assignments and clone size from that table. The data hold 45,000 to 70,000 clones, with about four fifths observed a single time.

The sample taken for sequencing was peripheral blood. The chain couples TRBV7-6 to TRBJ2-7; the D gene is possibly TRBD1 (5 bases). The receptor's source is a woman aged 55 to 70 with acute or convalescent COVID-19. The CDR3 sequence: CASSLRDSSYEQYF. The CDR3 DNA is TGTGCCAGCAGCTTACGAGACAGCTCCTACGAGCAGTACTTC.